This T cell receptor beta chain was identified in a study of blood T cell repertoires in COVID-19. As for the study in general: In each case, the material was cDNA or gDNA derived from T cells, B-cell-depleted T cells, or PBMCs.

In the original workflow: Using reference gene primer amplification, nucleated cell counts were estimated. Sequencing was performed with immunoSEQ multiplex PCR; in TCRdb, only in-frame clones are kept and a portion is missing. The V and J calls and clone size are taken from that table; D and trimming were inferred from the DNA. The sample contains approximately 160,000 clones, around 84% of which appear only once. In terms of age and location, participants ranged from roughly 18 to 100 years and lived in approximately 26 US areas. Participant-reported clinical history was the basis for cohort assignment. V lost 0 bases, J lost 13 bases, and 8 bases lay in between. CDR1 is SGDLS and CDR2 is YYNGEE in the germline V gene. The CDR3 has 12 residues.

This clonotype originated in a woman in her forties or fifties who had recovered from COVID-19. V and J are TRBV9 and TRBJ2-6, with D possibly being TRBD1 (5 bases). Sequencing input: PBMCs or T cells enriched from blood (not recorded which). The DNA for the CDR3 is TGTGCCAGCAGCGTAGAGAAGGGGGTCCTGACTTTC. This sequence encodes CASSVEKGVLTF. Using reference TRBV9 and TRBJ2-6 for the parts outside the CDR3, the full variable domain is DSGVTQTPKHLITATGQRVTLRCSPRSGDLSVYWYQQSLDQGLQFLIQYYNGEERAKGNILERFSAQQFPDLHSELNLSSLELGDSALYFCASSVEKGVLTFGAGSRLTVL.